The 26 T cell receptor beta chains presented below share a single source sample, sequenced in a study of blood T cell repertoires in COVID-19. Libraries were prepared by immunoSEQ multiplex PCR; TCRdb keeps only in-frame clonotypes and omits some of them. This sample carries 230,000 or so clones, 89% of them seen once, and the ten largest clones take around 4.6%. The specimen sequenced was peripheral blood. Receptors originate from a woman in her thirties or forties who had recovered from COVID-19.

The chain has TRBV24-1 and TRBJ2-7, with 7 bases aligning to TRBD1. The CDR3 loop spans 15 amino acids. The germline gives CDR1 KGHDR, CDR2 SFDVKD. The V segment lost 7 bases and the J segment 4 bases; nucleotides outside the gene matches: 12. CDR3 coding DNA: TGTGCCACCAGCCAGAGGGACAGTACCACTTACGAGCAGTACGTC. Translation: CATSQRDSTTYEQYV.

Only a few counts were recorded for this clone. The chain couples TRBV7-9 to TRBJ2-7, with 8 bases lining up with TRBD2. CDR3 length: 14 residues. V shed 3 bases, J shed 4 bases, and the junction held 5 bases outside the gene matches. Per germline, CDR1 SEHNR and CDR2 FQNEAQ (reference sequence). Here the CDR3 DNA reads TGTGCCAGCAGCTTTGGACTAGCCCCATACGAGCAGTACGTC. This sequence encodes CASSFGLAPYEQYV.

This chain connects TRBV6-2 or TRBV6-3 to TRBJ1-1; D uncertain. Per germline, CDR1 MNHEY and CDR2 SVGEGT. The V end lost 4 bases, the J end lost 2 bases, and 20 bases lay between the germline ends. CDR3 length: 17 amino acids. The DNA for the CDR3 is TGTGCCAGCAGTTTCCTCCCGTATGGTGGGCGAAACACTGAAGCTTTCTTT. It is translated as CASSFLPYGGRNTEAFF.

CDR3: CASSLGLAGWQETQYF. Here the CDR3 DNA reads TGTGCCAGCAGCTTAGGGCTAGCGGGCTGGCAAGAGACCCAGTACTTC. V is TRBV11-2 and J is TRBJ2-5, with TRBD2 identical over 8 bases. Trimming at V came to 1 base and at J to 2 bases, leaving 6 bases not matched to a gene. The CDR3 contains 16 residues. Germline CDR1 and CDR2: SGHAT and FQNNGV.

This sequence joins TRBV5-1 and TRBJ1-2; no clear D gene. The V end was cut by 2 bases, the J end by 3 bases, with 8 bases between. Germline assignment: CDR1 SGHRS and CDR2 YFSETQ. The CDR3 is made up of 13 amino acids. Here the CDR3 reads CASSFRGDYGYTF. The CDR3 DNA reads TGCGCCAGCAGCTTCCGCGGAGACTATGGCTACACCTTC.

The rearrangement uses TRBV7-9 and TRBJ2-5; D is undetermined. Germline lookup yields CDR1 SEHNR and CDR2 FQNEAQ (reference sequence). There are 13 residues in the CDR3. V shed 1 base and J shed 3 bases, with 6 bases lying between them. The CDR3 protein is CASSLELKETQYF. The CDR3 nucleotides read TGTGCCAGCAGCTTAGAACTGAAAGAGACCCAGTACTTC.

J is TRBJ1-2 and V is TRBV10-3; possibly TRBD1 for D (5 bases). V was clipped by 0 bases and J by 7 bases, with 12 bases between them. The germline V gene has CDR1 ENHRY and CDR2 SYGVKD. The CDR3 is 14 residues long. The CDR3 region is CAISESGQDGGYTF. CDR3 nucleotide sequence: TGTGCCATCAGTGAGTCGGGGCAGGATGGTGGCTACACCTTC.

V is TRBV4-1 and J is TRBJ2-2; no definite D call. V was pared by 0 bases and J by 5 bases, with 4 bases between. Looked up from germline, CDR1 is MGHRA and CDR2 is YSYEKL. The CDR3 has 13 residues. The CDR3 region is CASSQERTGELFF. The DNA of the CDR3 is TGCGCCAGCAGCCAAGAACGGACCGGGGAGCTGTTTTTT.

The chain joins TRBV7-9 to TRBJ2-1; D call uncertain. The CDR3 is 12 residues long. Germline assignment: CDR1 SEHNR and CDR2 FQNEAQ (reference sequence). The V gene lost 2 bases and the J gene lost 9 bases, with 8 bases spanning the gap. CDR3 in amino acids: CASSLTMGEQFF. In nucleotides, the CDR3 is TGTGCCAGCAGCTTAACTATGGGTGAGCAGTTCTTC.

The chain employs TRBV3-1 (or the pseudogene TRBV3-2) and TRBJ2-7; weak D call: TRBD1 (5 bases). This CDR3 comprises 10 residues. CDR1 is LGHDT, CDR2 YNNKEL, per germline (reference sequence). In DNA, the CDR3 is TGTGTTGGGGCTTCCTACGAGCAGTACGTC. Translating gives CVGASYEQYV.

The CDR3 is CASSLSGQGLGYGYTF. DNA for the CDR3: TGCGCCAGCAGCTTGTCGGGACAGGGGTTGGGCTATGGCTACACCTTC. The V and J genes are TRBV5-1 and TRBJ1-2; 10 bases match TRBD1. The CDR3 covers 16 residues. The trim removed 1 base at V and 4 bases at J, leaving 7 bases unmatched. Looked up from germline, CDR1 is SGHRS and CDR2 is YFSETQ.

In the case of this clone: The sample has other DNA sequences that encode this CDR3 too. The rearrangement joins TRBV30 to TRBJ1-1, with 7 bases matching TRBD1. The germline gives CDR1 GTSNPN, CDR2 SVGIG (reference sequence). The CDR3 consists of 13 residues. J lost 4 bases, V lost 3 bases, and 5 bases had no gene match. The CDR3 is CAWSPDRATEAFF. CDR3 DNA: TGTGCCTGGAGCCCCGACAGGGCCACTGAAGCTTTCTTT.

This chain joins TRBV4-1 and TRBJ2-3; 9 bases line up with TRBD2. Germline trimming cut 2 bases from V and 4 bases from J; bases unmatched to any gene: 4. The CDR3 consists of 15 residues. Germline V CDR1 and CDR2: MGHRA, YSYEKL. CDR3 residues: CASSQTGLAADTQYF. The CDR3 DNA is TGCGCCAGCAGCCAAACGGGACTAGCAGCAGATACGCAGTATTTT.

The chain has TRBV6-5 and TRBJ1-3; TRBD1 might be the D (5 bases). The V gene lost 2 bases and the J gene lost 4 bases, with 9 bases spanning the gap. Germline CDR1 is MNHEY and CDR2 is SVGAGI. The CDR3 runs to 14 residues. The CDR3 DNA reads TGTGCCAGCAGTTACCGGGGGAACGGAAACACCATATATTTT. As protein: CASSYRGNGNTIYF.

The table lists this clone with a few counts. The chain joins TRBV28 to TRBJ1-4, with D unclear. V was trimmed by 9 bases and J by 8 bases, leaving 16 bases between them. This CDR3 has 13 amino acids. Germline V gives CDR1 MDHEN, CDR2 SYDVKM. This CDR3 reads CASTDGSVEKLFF. As DNA, the CDR3 is TGTGCCAGTACAGATGGATCGGTGGAAAAACTGTTTTTT.

About this clone itself: A read error may produce the germline difference seen at one junction end. This chain links TRBV19 with TRBJ2-1; 10 bases map to TRBD1. The germline V gene has CDR1 LNHDA and CDR2 SQIVND (reference sequence). The length of the CDR3 is 12 residues. The CDR3 nucleotides are TGTGCCAGTAGCCCCTCAGGGACAGGGGCGATCTTC. It translates to CASSPSGTGAIF.

V is TRBV10-1 and J is TRBJ2-2, with a tentative D call TRBD2 (6 bases). V gave up 9 bases and J gave up 2 bases, with 10 bases separating them. Germline V gives CDR1 WNHNN, CDR2 SYGVQD (reference sequence). This CDR3 has 13 residues. CDR3 in amino acids: CASRDSNTGELFF. The CDR3 DNA is TGCGCCAGTAGGGACTCTAACACCGGGGAGCTGTTTTTT.

V usage is TRBV13 and J usage is TRBJ2-7, with 8 bases fitting TRBD1. Losses at the gene ends were 7 bases for V and 2 bases for J; bases not matched to a gene: 4. This CDR3 comprises 13 residues. Per the germline V gene, CDR1 is PRHDT and CDR2 is FYEKMQ (reference sequence). CDR3 bases: TGTGCCAGCACTCTGACAGGGGCCTACGAGCAGTACTTC. Its protein is CASTLTGAYEQYF.

This rearrangement joins TRBV4-3 to TRBJ1-6; no clear D. This CDR3 contains 12 residues. CDR1 and CDR2 from the germline V gene are LGHNA and YSLEER. Between the trimmed V and J ends, which lost 5 bases and 10 bases, there was a span of 9 bases. The CDR3 coding sequence is TGCGCCAGCAGCAGTAATAGCTCACCCCTCCACTTT. It specifies CASSSNSSPLHF.

The chain has TRBV9 and TRBJ1-2, with 7 bases fitting TRBD1. Germline CDR1 SGDLS, CDR2 YYNGEE. The CDR3 extends over 12 amino acids. Trimming took 6 bases from V and 8 from J; bases not matched to a gene: 7. The CDR3 region has the DNA TGTGCCAGCAACAATGACAGGGACGGCTACACCTTC. Translation: CASNNDRDGYTF.

Concerning this clone: The junction shows a germline mismatch at one end, possibly a read error. The chain employs TRBV30 and TRBJ2-2; 10 nucleotides align to TRBD1. CDR1 and CDR2 (germline): GTSNPN, SVGIG (reference sequence). CDR3 length: 16 residues. CDR3 in amino acids: CAWETGQGTEHRGAVF. The CDR3 DNA follows: TGTGCCTGGGAAACGGGACAGGGGACCGAACACCGGGGAGCTGTTTTT.

The chain has TRBV5-1 and TRBJ1-3, with D perhaps matching TRBD1 (5 bases). V dropped 0 bases and J dropped 2 bases, with 15 bases sitting between them. The CDR3 spans 17 residues. Germline CDR1 SGHRS, CDR2 YFSETQ. CDR3 nucleotide sequence: TGCGCCAGCAGCTTGGCCCCGGGCAGGGTGGCTGGAAACACCATATATTTT. Encoded protein: CASSLAPGRVAGNTIYF. Supplemented by reference TRBV5-1 and TRBJ1-3, the full variable domain reads KAGVTQTPRYLIKTRGQQVTLSCSPISGHRSVSWYQQTPGQGLQFLFEYFSETQRNKGNFPGRFSGRQFSNSRSEMNVSTLELGDSALYLCASSLAPGRVAGNTIYFGEGSWLTVV.

The gene calls are TRBV18 and TRBJ2-1; the match to TRBD2 covers 12 bases. V lost 6 bases, J lost 10 bases, and 10 bases stayed unmatched. CDR3 length equals 15 residues. The germline V gene encodes CDR1 KGHSH and CDR2 LQKENI. This CDR3 is CASSPTSGGFVEQFF. The CDR3 nucleotides read TGTGCCAGCTCGCCGACTAGCGGGGGTTTCGTGGAGCAGTTCTTC.

This chain connects TRBV2 to TRBJ2-1; 8 nucleotides align to TRBD1. Germline trimming cut 5 bases from V and 14 bases from J; bases unmatched to any gene: 8. Germline V gene sequence: CDR1 SNHLY, CDR2 FYNNEI. The CDR3 extends over 12 amino acids. The CDR3 DNA reads TGTGCCAGCAGTACCGACAGGGGCCAAAAGTTCTTC. Its translation is CASSTDRGQKFF. Full variable domain (remainder filled in from reference TRBV2 and TRBJ2-1): EPEVTQTPSHQVTQMGQEVILRCVPISNHLYFYWYRQILGQKVEFLVSFYNNEISEKSEIFDDQFSVERPDGSNFTLKIRSTKLEDSAMYFCASSTDRGQKFFGPGTRLTVL.

The rearrangement uses TRBV6-5 and TRBJ2-2, with D unclear. CDR3 size: 12 residues. CDR1 MNHEY and CDR2 SVGAGI come from the germline V gene. V was pared by 4 bases and J by 3 bases, with 3 bases between. The CDR3 is CASSSHTGELFF. In nucleotides, the CDR3 is TGTGCCAGCAGTTCTCACACCGGGGAGCTGTTTTTT.

The rearrangement uses TRBV7-9 and TRBJ2-4; TRBD2 aligns across 16 bases. Germline trimming cut 5 bases from V and 6 bases from J; bases unmatched to any gene: 10. The CDR3 is 18 amino acids. CDR1 is SEHNR and CDR2 is FQNEAQ in the germline V gene (reference sequence). The CDR3 DNA follows: TGTGCCAGCAGCGACGGGACTAGCGGGAGGGCCGGGATAAACATTCAGTACTTC. Protein: CASSDGTSGRAGINIQYF.